The 17 T cell receptor beta chains listed next were all sequenced from one sample in a study of cytomegalovirus exposure and HLA in healthy donors. PCR used 60 Vbeta primers and 13 Jbeta primers. Data came from immunoSEQ multiplex PCR; TCRdb stores just in-frame clones and leaves some out. The repertoire has 120,000 to 150,000 clones, 70% to 90% of them found once; the top ten carry roughly 0.5%. The sample taken for sequencing was PBMCs. The receptors originated from a woman aged 35 to 49 in good health and CMV-seronegative.

The V gene is TRBV28, the J gene TRBJ2-5, with 8 bases fitting TRBD1. Per the germline V gene, CDR1 is MDHEN and CDR2 is SYDVKM. This CDR3 spans 11 amino acids. The V segment lost 3 bases and the J segment 11 bases; nucleotides outside the gene matches: 2. CDR3 region: CASSFGQGQYF. DNA of the CDR3: TGTGCCAGCAGTTTCGGACAGGGTCAGTACTTC.

V gene TRBV5-1 combines with J gene TRBJ2-1; D ambiguous. Germline V CDR1 and CDR2: SGHRS, YFSETQ. Trimming cost V 0 bases and J 9 bases, with 13 bases left between them. The CDR3 runs to 14 residues. For the CDR3, the DNA is TGCGCCAGCAGCTTGGGCGGCAGTACCGGTGAGCAGTTCTTC. Its protein product is CASSLGGSTGEQFF.

The V gene is TRBV5-4, the J gene TRBJ2-5, with TRBD2 matching 7 bases. Germline V lookup: CDR1 SGHNT, CDR2 YYREEE (reference sequence). The CDR3 covers 16 residues. J gave up 5 bases and V 0 bases, and 10 bases lay outside the gene matches. The CDR3, as DNA: TGTGCCAGCAGCTTGGGGGGAGGCGGGAGTGGTGAGACCCAGTACTTC. Protein: CASSLGGGGSGETQYF.

The chain uses TRBV2 and TRBJ2-1, with 10 nucleotides matching TRBD2. Germline lookup yields CDR1 SNHLY and CDR2 FYNNEI. The CDR3 contains 14 residues. Unmatched junction bases numbered 3, after V lost 8 bases and J lost 2 bases. This CDR3 is CASEAGGAYNEQFF. CDR3 sequence (DNA): TGTGCCAGCGAAGCGGGAGGGGCCTACAATGAGCAGTTCTTC.

The chain is built from TRBV29-1 and TRBJ1-3, with a possible D match to TRBD1 (6 bases). Trimming pared 8 bases from V and 14 bases from J, leaving 28 bases between. This CDR3 region has 14 residues. The germline CDR1 and CDR2 sequences are SQVTM and ANQGSEA. In nucleotides, the CDR3 is TGCAGCTTTAGGGGCATGACAGGCCGGTCGCCTCTATATTTT. This translates into CSFRGMTGRSPLYF.

This chain uses TRBV7-2 with TRBJ1-1; D is perhaps TRBD1 (6 bases). The length of the CDR3 is 14 residues. In germline, CDR1 is SGHTA, CDR2 FQGNSA. Deletions cut 2 bases from V and 8 bases from J, with 15 bases between. In DNA form, the CDR3 reads TGTGCCAGCAGCTTACGATCACAGGGTAAGGAAGCTTTCTTT. It yields the protein CASSLRSQGKEAFF.

The chain is built from TRBV11-2 and TRBJ2-7; D call uncertain. The CDR3 has 16 amino acids. V lost 5 bases, J lost 2 bases, and 19 bases lay in between. CDR1 is SGHAT and CDR2 is FQNNGV in the germline V gene. The DNA for the CDR3 is TGTGCCAGCAGCGCAAAAGCGACCGACTTGCCCTACGAGCAGTACTTC. Amino acid sequence: CASSAKATDLPYEQYF. Supplemented by reference TRBV11-2 and TRBJ2-7, the full variable domain reads EAGVAQSPRYKIIEKRQSVAFWCNPISGHATLYWYQQILGQGPKLLIQFQNNGVVDDSQLPKDRFSAERLKGVDSTLKIQPAKLEDSAVYLCASSAKATDLPYEQYFGPGTRLTVT.

The rearrangement joins TRBV28 to TRBJ1-5; no reliable D call. In germline, CDR1 is MDHEN, CDR2 SYDVKM. This CDR3 is built from 14 residues. Trimming shortened V by 9 bases and J by 5 bases, and 17 bases separated the two germline ends. CDR3 sequence reads: CASSMGGLDQPQHF. The DNA of the CDR3 is TGTGCCAGTTCGATGGGCGGGTTGGATCAGCCCCAGCATTTT.

The chain recombines TRBV30 with TRBJ1-5, with D unresolved. There are 15 residues in the CDR3. V lost 1 base and J lost 9, with 19 bases in between. Germline V lookup: CDR1 GTSNPN, CDR2 SVGIG (reference sequence). CDR3 in DNA: TGTGCCTGGAGTGGGGAGAGGTCGTTGGAGGGGCCCCAGCATTTT. Protein sequence: CAWSGERSLEGPQHF.

The chain recombines TRBV10-3 with TRBJ1-3; 7 bases match TRBD1. This CDR3 is 14 amino acids long. Germline CDR1 is ENHRY and CDR2 is SYGVKD. The ends lost 8 bases at V and 4 bases at J; junction bases unmatched: 8. The CDR3 DNA reads TGTGCCATCGATACAGGGGCGGGAGGAAACACCATATATTTT. It codes for CAIDTGAGGNTIYF.

The V and J genes are TRBV6-1 and TRBJ1-5, with D maybe TRBD1 (6 bases). The V and J ends lost 8 bases and 4 bases respectively, with 15 bases between them. Germline CDR1 reads MNHNS; CDR2 reads SASEGT. This CDR3 comprises 14 residues. This CDR3 reads CASARDIINQPQHF. CDR3 DNA: TGTGCCAGCGCCCGGGACATAATAAATCAGCCCCAGCATTTT.

The rearrangement links TRBV6-1 to TRBJ2-1; TRBD1 matches at 7 bases. The CDR3 has 13 amino acids. Trimming removed 6 bases from V and 10 bases from J; junction bases left unmatched: 9. The V gene's germline CDR1 is MNHNS and CDR2 SASEGT. The CDR3 DNA sequence: TGTGCCAGCAGGAGGGGGCCCACCGGGGAGCAGTTCTTC. Translating gives CASRRGPTGEQFF.

V and J are TRBV30 and TRBJ2-7; unclear D gene. The CDR3 runs 11 residues. From germline, CDR1 is GTSNPN and CDR2 SVGIG (reference sequence). V dropped 2 bases and J dropped 4 bases, with 6 bases sitting between them. This CDR3 reads CAWSQRYEQYF. CDR3 nucleotide sequence: TGTGCCTGGAGTCAGCGTTACGAGCAGTACTTC.

The chain combines TRBV29-1 with TRBJ2-1; D is unresolved. This CDR3 region has 13 residues. Trimming removed 8 bases from V and 0 bases from J, with 11 bases in between. Germline assignment: CDR1 SQVTM and CDR2 ANQGSEA. Written as DNA, the CDR3 is TGCAGCACCGAGTCGAGCTCCTACAATGAGCAGTTCTTC. This translates into CSTESSSYNEQFF.

This chain connects TRBV4-1 to TRBJ2-7; 8 nucleotides agree with TRBD2. CDR3 size: 16 residues. V lost 2 bases to trimming and J lost 3 bases; unmatched junction nucleotides: 9. Looked up from germline, CDR1 is MGHRA and CDR2 is YSYEKL. The CDR3 DNA reads TGCGCCAGCAGCCAAACCCAGCGGGGGAACAGCTACGAGCAGTACTTC. Its protein product is CASSQTQRGNSYEQYF.

The rearrangement joins TRBV27 to TRBJ2-1; D call uncertain. V shed 10 bases and J shed 0 bases, with 13 bases lying between them. The CDR3 is 14 amino acids. Germline-derived CDR1 and CDR2 are MNHEY and SMNVEV (reference sequence). The CDR3 DNA reads TGTGCCACCTCAGATACAAGCTCCTACAATGAGCAGTTCTTC. Encoded protein: CATSDTSSYNEQFF.

This chain uses TRBV27 with TRBJ1-6; 7 nucleotides match TRBD1. The V gene end was trimmed by 6 bases and the J gene end by 7 bases; junction bases not matched to a gene: 6. This CDR3 comprises 14 residues. CDR1 and CDR2 from the germline V gene are MNHEY and SMNVEV (reference sequence). The DNA of the CDR3 is TGTGCCAGCAGGTTCAGGGGGTGGAATTCACCCCTCCACTTT. This codes for CASRFRGWNSPLHF.